This T cell receptor beta chain originates from a study of cytomegalovirus exposure and HLA in healthy donors. About this clone itself: Antigen: not known. At one end the junction does not follow the germline gene, possibly because of a read error.

13 Jbeta primers and 60 Vbeta primers were used for the PCR. Original handling: As a later analysis found, there were tens of millions of unique TCR beta chains, of which some 10 million were shared. This table comes from immunoSEQ multiplex PCR, and its TCRdb copy is limited to in-frame clones, with some not included. D and trimming come from the DNA, and the V and J calls and clone size come from that table. The sample contains tens of thousands of clones, more than 60% of which appear only once. This CDR3 contains 15 residues. The V gene's germline CDR1 is ENHRY and CDR2 SYGVKD. Study conclusions and caveats: Accurate HLA-A and HLA-B prediction from TCR beta sequences was reported for most subjects. Cytomegalovirus-associated status was assigned to approximately 160 TCR beta chains. Researchers reported in a later analysis that a missense DCLRE1C variant was tied to TCR beta V- and J-gene trimming.

The V gene is TRBV10-3, the J gene TRBJ2-6; 7 positions match TRBD2. This receptor was obtained from a man aged 45-65 years in good health and CMV-seropositive. The specimen was PBMCs. Here the CDR3 reads CAISGEGSGANVLTF. DNA of the CDR3: TGTGCTATCAGTGGGGAGGGATCTGGGGCCAACGTCCTGACTTTC.